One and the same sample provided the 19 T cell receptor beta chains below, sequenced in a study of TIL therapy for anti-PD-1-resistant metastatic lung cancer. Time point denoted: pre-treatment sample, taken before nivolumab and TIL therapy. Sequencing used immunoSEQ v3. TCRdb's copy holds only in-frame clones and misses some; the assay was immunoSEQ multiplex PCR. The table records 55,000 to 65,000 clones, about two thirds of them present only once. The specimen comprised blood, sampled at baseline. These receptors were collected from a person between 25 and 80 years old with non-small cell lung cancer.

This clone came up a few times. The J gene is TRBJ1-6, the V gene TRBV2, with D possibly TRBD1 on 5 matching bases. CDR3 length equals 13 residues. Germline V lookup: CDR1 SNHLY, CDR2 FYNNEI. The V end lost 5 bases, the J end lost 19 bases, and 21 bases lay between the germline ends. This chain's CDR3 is CASSYRGYAGDHF. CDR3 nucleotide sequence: TGTGCCAGCAGTTATAGGGGATATGCGGGGGATCACTTT.

CDR3 residues: CASSLRGNSPLHF. CDR3 in DNA: TGTGCCAGCAGCTTGAGGGGGAATTCACCCCTCCACTTT. The genes are TRBV13 and TRBJ1-6, with a possible D match to TRBD1 (6 bases). The V end was cut by 3 bases, the J end by 7 bases, with 7 bases between. The CDR3 runs to 13 residues. CDR1 is PRHDT, CDR2 FYEKMQ, per germline (reference sequence).

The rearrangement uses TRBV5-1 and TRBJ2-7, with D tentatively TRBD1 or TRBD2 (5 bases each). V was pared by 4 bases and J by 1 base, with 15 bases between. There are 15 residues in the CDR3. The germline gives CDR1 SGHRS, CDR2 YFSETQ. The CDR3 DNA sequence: TGCGCCAGCAGCACGGAACCCGGGACGTCCTACGAGCAGTACTTC. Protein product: CASSTEPGTSYEQYF.

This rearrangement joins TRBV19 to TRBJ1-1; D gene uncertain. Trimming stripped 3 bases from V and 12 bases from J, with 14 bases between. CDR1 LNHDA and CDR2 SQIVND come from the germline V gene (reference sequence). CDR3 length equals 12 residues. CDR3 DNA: TGTGCCAGTAGTATCCGCCGGACCCTTCCTTTCTTT. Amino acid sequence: CASSIRRTLPFF.

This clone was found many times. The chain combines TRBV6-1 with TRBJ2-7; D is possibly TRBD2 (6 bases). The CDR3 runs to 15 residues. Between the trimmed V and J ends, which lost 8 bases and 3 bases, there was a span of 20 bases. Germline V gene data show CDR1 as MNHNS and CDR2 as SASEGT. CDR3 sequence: CASAEEGPIIYEQYF. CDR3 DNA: TGTGCCAGCGCGGAGGAGGGTCCAATTATCTACGAGCAGTACTTC.

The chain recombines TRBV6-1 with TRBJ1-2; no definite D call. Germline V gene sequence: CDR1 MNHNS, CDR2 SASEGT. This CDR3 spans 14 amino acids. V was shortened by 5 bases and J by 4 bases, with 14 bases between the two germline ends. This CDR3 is CASSLFGEAYGYTF. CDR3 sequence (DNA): TGTGCCAGCAGTCTTTTTGGGGAAGCCTATGGCTACACCTTC.

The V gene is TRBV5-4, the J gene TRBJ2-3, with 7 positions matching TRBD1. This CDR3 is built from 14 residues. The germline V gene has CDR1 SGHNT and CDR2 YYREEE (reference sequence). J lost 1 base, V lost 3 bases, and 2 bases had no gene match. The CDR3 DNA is TGTGCCAGCAGCTCAGGGGGAGGCACAGATACGCAGTATTTT. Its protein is CASSSGGGTDTQYF.

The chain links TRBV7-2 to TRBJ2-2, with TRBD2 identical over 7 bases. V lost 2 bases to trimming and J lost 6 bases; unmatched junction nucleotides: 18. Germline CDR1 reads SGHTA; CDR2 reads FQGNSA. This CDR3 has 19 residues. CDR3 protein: CASSLRAVWAGDRAGELFF. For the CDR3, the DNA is TGTGCCAGCAGCTTACGGGCGGTCTGGGCGGGAGATAGGGCCGGGGAGCTGTTTTTT.

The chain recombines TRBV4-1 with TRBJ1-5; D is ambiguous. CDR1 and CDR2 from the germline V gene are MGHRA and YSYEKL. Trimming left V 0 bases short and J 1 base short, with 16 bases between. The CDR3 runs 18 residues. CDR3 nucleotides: TGCGCCAGCAGCCAAGAACCGGACCTTATAGTAAGCAATCAGCCCCAGCATTTT. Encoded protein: CASSQEPDLIVSNQPQHF.

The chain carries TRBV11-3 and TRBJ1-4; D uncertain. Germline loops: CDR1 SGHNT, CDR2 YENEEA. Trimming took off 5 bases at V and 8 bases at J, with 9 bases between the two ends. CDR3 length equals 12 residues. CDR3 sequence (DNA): TGTGCCAGCAGCCAAAACGGAGAAAAACTGTTTTTT. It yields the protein CASSQNGEKLFF.

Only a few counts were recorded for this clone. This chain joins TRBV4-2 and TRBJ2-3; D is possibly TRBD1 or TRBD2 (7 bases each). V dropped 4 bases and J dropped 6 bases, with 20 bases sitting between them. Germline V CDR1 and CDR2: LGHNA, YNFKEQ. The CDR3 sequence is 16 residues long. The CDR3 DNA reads TGTGCCAGCAGCCGGGGGGGACAGCCTAGCTGGGATACGCAGTATTTT. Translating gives CASSRGGQPSWDTQYF.

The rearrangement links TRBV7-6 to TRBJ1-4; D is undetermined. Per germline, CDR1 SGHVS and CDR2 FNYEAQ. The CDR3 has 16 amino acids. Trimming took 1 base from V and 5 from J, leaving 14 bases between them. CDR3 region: CASSLVAAAPNEKLFF. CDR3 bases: TGTGCCAGCAGCTTAGTTGCGGCGGCCCCGAATGAAAAACTGTTTTTT.

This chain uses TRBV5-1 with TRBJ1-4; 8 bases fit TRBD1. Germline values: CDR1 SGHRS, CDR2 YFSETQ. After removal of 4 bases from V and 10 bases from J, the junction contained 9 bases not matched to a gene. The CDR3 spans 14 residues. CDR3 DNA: TGCGCCAGCAGCCTTGGGACAGGCGGGGGAAAACTGTTTTTT. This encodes CASSLGTGGGKLFF. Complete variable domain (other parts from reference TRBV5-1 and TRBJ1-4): KAGVTQTPRYLIKTRGQQVTLSCSPISGHRSVSWYQQTPGQGLQFLFEYFSETQRNKGNFPGRFSGRQFSNSRSEMNVSTLELGDSALYLCASSLGTGGGKLFFGSGTQLSVL.

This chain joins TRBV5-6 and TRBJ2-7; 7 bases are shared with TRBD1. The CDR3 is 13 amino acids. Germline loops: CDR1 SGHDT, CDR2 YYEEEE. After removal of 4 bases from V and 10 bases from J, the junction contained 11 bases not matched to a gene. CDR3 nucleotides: TGTGCCAGCAGCCCAGGACAGGCTACCTTACAGTACTTC. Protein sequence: CASSPGQATLQYF.

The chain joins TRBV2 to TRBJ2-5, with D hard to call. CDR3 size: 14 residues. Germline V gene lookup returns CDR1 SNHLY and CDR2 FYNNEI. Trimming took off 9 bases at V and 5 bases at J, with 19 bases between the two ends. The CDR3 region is CASQKIGPTETQYF. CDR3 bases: TGTGCCAGTCAGAAAATCGGACCCACGGAGACCCAGTACTTC.

The CDR3 DNA reads as TGTGCCAGCAGCTTATGGGACCGAGACTACGAGCAGTACTTC. Protein sequence: CASSLWDRDYEQYF. The chain recombines TRBV7-9 with TRBJ2-7, with D perhaps assigned TRBD1 or TRBD2 (5 bases each). This CDR3 region has 14 residues. Germline CDR1 SEHNR, CDR2 FQNEAQ (reference sequence). V lost 2 bases and J lost 3, with 11 bases in between.

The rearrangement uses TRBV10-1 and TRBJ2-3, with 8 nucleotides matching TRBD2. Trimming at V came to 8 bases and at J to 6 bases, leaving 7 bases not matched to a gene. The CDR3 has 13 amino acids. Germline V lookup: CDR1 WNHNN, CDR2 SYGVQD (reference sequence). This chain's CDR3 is CASPGGAGDTQYF. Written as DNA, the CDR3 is TGCGCCAGCCCCGGGGGGGCGGGGGATACGCAGTATTTT.

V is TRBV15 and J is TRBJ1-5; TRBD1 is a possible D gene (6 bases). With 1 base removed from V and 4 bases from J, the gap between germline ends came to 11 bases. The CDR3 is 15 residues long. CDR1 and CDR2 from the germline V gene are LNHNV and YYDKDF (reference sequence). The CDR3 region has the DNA TGTGCCACCAGCAGAGTAGACAGGACTAATCAGCCCCAGCATTTT. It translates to CATSRVDRTNQPQHF.

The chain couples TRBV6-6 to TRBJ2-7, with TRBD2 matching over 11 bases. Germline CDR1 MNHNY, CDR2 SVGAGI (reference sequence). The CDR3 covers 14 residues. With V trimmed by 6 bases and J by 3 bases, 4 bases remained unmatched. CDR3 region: CASRFLAGGYEQYF. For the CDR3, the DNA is TGTGCCAGCAGGTTCCTAGCGGGGGGCTACGAGCAGTACTTC.